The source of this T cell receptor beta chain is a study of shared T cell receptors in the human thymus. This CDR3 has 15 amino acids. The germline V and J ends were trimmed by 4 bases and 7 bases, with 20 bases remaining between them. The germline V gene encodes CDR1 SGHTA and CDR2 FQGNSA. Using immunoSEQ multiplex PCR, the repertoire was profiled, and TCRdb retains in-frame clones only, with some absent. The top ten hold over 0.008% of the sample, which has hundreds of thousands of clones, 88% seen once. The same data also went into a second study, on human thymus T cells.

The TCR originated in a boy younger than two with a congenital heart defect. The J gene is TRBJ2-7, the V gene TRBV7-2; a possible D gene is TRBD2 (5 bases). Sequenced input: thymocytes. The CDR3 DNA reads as TGTGCCAGCAGCTCCCGTCTGGGTAGCGTAGGGGAGCAGTACTTC. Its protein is CASSSRLGSVGEQYF.